The clone carrying this T cell receptor beta chain was seen just once. Its antigen is unidentified. This sample is drawn from a study of STAT3 mutations in large granular lymphocyte leukemia. Study-wide results and limits: In several patients, dominant TCR clone burden exceeded STAT3 mutant burden, suggesting STAT3 mutation arose secondarily. All newly emerging clones after therapy were STAT3 wild type. At least one immunodominant TCR beta clonotype appeared in every T-cell large granular lymphocyte leukemia patient. A small but highly pathogenic clone may have been missed.

CDR1 and CDR2 from the germline V gene are MNHEY and SMNVEV (reference sequence). Trimming took 1 base from V and 5 from J, leaving 12 bases between them. The CDR3 consists of 14 residues. Approximately 40,000 productive templates were obtained per sample on average. Clones were sequenced by immunoSEQ multiplex PCR, and TCRdb holds only the in-frame ones, with some missing. This sample carries 35,000 to 40,000 clones, about 88% of them seen once, and the ten largest clones take over 0.35%. The source material was PBMCs. This sequence originates from a human donor with T large granular lymphocyte leukemia. Some clones in this sample may be carry-over from other donors' samples. V usage is TRBV27 and J usage is TRBJ2-7; D is perhaps TRBD2 (5 bases). CDR3 sequence: CASSLYEGSDEQYV. CDR3 nucleotide sequence: TGTGCCAGCAGTTTATACGAGGGTTCTGACGAGCAGTACGTC.